This T cell receptor (beta chain) comes out of a study of blood T cell repertoires in COVID-19 (dated by TCRdb to 2018 to 2020). At the level of the whole study: Samples from collaborators originated in the United States, Italy and Spain and spanned both the acute and convalescent phases of COVID-19. The material from the prospective study consisted of cDNA or gDNA derived from T cells, B-cell-depleted T cells, or PBMCs. The dataset comprised deeply sampled blood TCRbeta repertoires from subjects exposed to, actively infected with, or recovered from COVID-19. A freely available public database, intended as a resource for researchers studying the immune response to SARS-CoV-2, is where the repertoires were released. The samples were drawn from two sources: the first 160 participants of the ongoing ImmuneRACE study, and 1,254 subjects contributed by 6 global collaborators. A de-identified subject ID, COVID-19 status, age in years and sex were almost always included in the sample metadata. Where available, HLA class I and class II types were obtained from metadata supplied by the sample provider rather than from assay-based typing.

Inclusive of the bounding cysteine and phenylalanine, the CDR3 is 13 residues long. Here the CDR3 DNA is all that survives: 39 bases in frame from base 1. V lost 3 bases and J lost 7 bases; the stretch between them is 12 bases long. The germline V gene encodes CDR1 LGHDT and CDR2 YNNKEL (reference sequence). Concerning this clone itself: This clone's antigen is unknown. No much larger clonotype is one base removed from it; base qualities were not supplied.

The immunoSEQ Assay, a bias-controlled multiplex PCR, was used to amplify TCRbeta CDR3 regions from genomic DNA. In the authors' own workflow: The number of nucleated cells in each sample was estimated by amplification of reference gene primers within the assay. Sequence reads were collapsed and filtered to measure the absolute abundance of every unique TCRbeta CDR3 rearrangement. For each sample, productive Simpson clonality was calculated as the square root of Simpson's diversity index over productive rearrangements. TCRdb retrieved this table from immuneACCESS and kept in-frame rearrangements only. Not all clones are present; in checked studies, unresolved V genes account for under half, and no reason is known for the remainder. D and trimming were read from the DNA, whereas the V and J calls and clone size are those reported in that table. The sample data list over 250,000 clones, and about 93% of these were observed just once. The ten largest clones capture more than 0.95% of the sample.

In the prospective study, participants were about 18 to 95 years old, resided in about two dozen geographic areas of the United States, and were enrolled through a virtual design. In the prospective study, participants were assigned to cohorts based on the clinical history participants reported in a screening survey and a study questionnaire. Recovered participants in ImmuneRACE Cohort 3 were defined by two consecutive negative NP/OP PCR tests, clearance by a healthcare professional, or resolution of symptoms. In the prospective study, whole blood, serum and a nasopharyngeal or oropharyngeal swab were collected from each participant by mobile phlebotomists. Prospective study participants could optionally give additional blood draws and questionnaires over an approximately 2-month period. Prospective study blood samples were shipped either frozen or at room temperature before DNA extraction. General study outcomes and caveats: The amount of clinical and demographic metadata varied by source and participant and was provided uncurated.

The sequence derives from a woman in her twenties or thirties who had recovered from COVID-19. The chain is assembled from TRBV3-1 (or the pseudogene TRBV3-2) and TRBJ1-1; perhaps TRBD1 is the D gene, with 5 bases matching. Sequences were obtained from PBMCs or T cells enriched from blood (not recorded which). The sequence in DNA is TGTGCCAGCAGCCACGCGGGACGGATTGAAGCTTTCTTT. Its product reads: CASSHAGRIEAFF.